This T cell receptor beta chain derives from a study of T cells expressing NK-cell markers. To note about this clonotype: Antigen specificity is unknown.

General study findings and limits: Dominance of the CD3+CD56-NKG2C+ fraction by these clonotypes also held in a handful of donors. Dominant NKG2C+ clonotypes accounted for 1.0-7.0% of CD8+ T cells in six donors.

The TCR beta cDNA came from 5'RACE template switching with UMIs. TCRdb re-called the 5' RACE reads, yielding one record per CDR3 amino acid sequence without DNA. The specimen's table records almost 450,000 distinct CDR3 sequences. The CDR3 is made up of 15 amino acids. Germline V gene data show CDR1 as LNHDA and CDR2 as SQIVND (reference sequence). This clonotype was obtained from a woman between 18 and 75 years old in good health. Input material: blood T cells: a sorted CD56 or NKG2C T cell subset, CD4+ or CD8+ T cells, or bulk PBMC T cells (not recorded which). The chain links TRBV19 to TRBJ1-1. The CDR3: CASTPPGLRNTEAFF.